A selection of T cell receptor beta chains follows, all from one sample in a study of T cells after yellow fever vaccination. TCRdb called the 5' RACE reads again in MiXCR, with one record for every CDR3 protein. Here the sample spans some 300,000 distinct CDR3 sequences, about 10% being singletons. Sequencing used CD4+ T cells sorted from PBMCs, obtained 45 days after the yellow fever booster vaccination. These receptors originate from a man in his late teens or twenties who received the YFV17D yellow fever vaccine. CDR3s include the opening cysteine and the closing phenylalanine or tryptophan. Fields, in order: V gene, clone size, D gene, J gene, CDR3 DNA, CDR3 protein. A D gene is named only where the DNA matches it firmly. Clone size appears in some rows only: once, few, many, or a class for an expanded clone.

>TRBV9|.|.|TRBJ1-4
TGTGCCAGCAGCGTGAACCCAGGGATTAATGAAAAACTGTTTTTT
CASSVNPGINEKLFF
>TRBV6-1|few|.|TRBJ2-4
TGTGCCAGCAGTGACCACCTAGCCAAAAACATTCAGTACTTC
CASSDHLAKNIQYF
>TRBV4-1|.|.|TRBJ1-2
TGCGCCAGCAGCCAAGAAATTTTACTCAAAACATATGGCTACACCTTC
CASSQEILLKTYGYTF
>TRBV27|.|TRBD1|TRBJ1-2
TGTGCCAGCAGTCTACAGGGGATCGGCTATGGCTACACCTTC
CASSLQGIGYGYTF
>TRBV5-6|.|.|TRBJ1-1
TGTGCCAGCTATATACTAGGCACTGAAGCTTTCTTT
CASYILGTEAFF
>TRBV7-9|few|.|TRBJ2-5
TGTGCCAGCAGCTCGCCCTATCGTTATGGTAGCGGCCAAGAGACCCAGTACTTC
CASSSPYRYGSGQETQYF
>TRBV6-2/TRBV6-3|many|TRBD2|TRBJ2-4
TGTGCCAGCAGGAACCCGGGACTAGCGGGGCCTCGGGCCAAAAACATTCAGTACTTC
CASRNPGLAGPRAKNIQYF
>TRBV6-1|.|.|TRBJ1-6
TGTGCCAGCAGTGAAGCTATCCGATCACCCCTCCACTTT
CASSEAIRSPLHF
>TRBV4-2|.|TRBD2|TRBJ2-3
TGTGCCAGCAGCCAGCGGGAGCGGGGAACAGATACGCAGTATTTT
CASSQRERGTDTQYF
>TRBV20-1|.|.|TRBJ1-2
TGCAGTGCCGGTCACGGCTATGGCTACACCTTC
CSAGHGYGYTF